This T cell receptor (beta chain) stems from a study of PD-L1 blockade in urothelial cancer. Across the whole study: Patients went on atezolizumab at some point between 2012 and 2014, receiving 1,200 mg intravenously every 3 weeks. About 90% of the 29 patients were males with bladder-origin urothelial cancer. Each blood sample yielded a median of about 150,000 T cells.

TCRdb's table, derived via immunoSEQ multiplex PCR, lists solely in-frame clones and lacks some. Of about 110,000 clones in the sample, 80% to 95% were seen once. The time point was: peripheral blood 6 weeks after treatment start. This clone was counted at least ten times. CDR3 length equals 14 residues. Germline V gene lookup returns CDR1 SNHLY and CDR2 FYNNEI. The ends lost 6 bases at V and 8 bases at J; junction bases unmatched: 7. The sequencing used PBMCs, collected around atezolizumab (anti-PD-L1) treatment. The rearrangement links TRBV2 to TRBJ1-4, with 9 nucleotides matching TRBD1. This receptor was taken from a man aged 55 to 70 with urothelial cancer. The CDR3 nucleotides are TGTGCCAGCAGGGAACAGGGGGCTGGGGAAAAACTGTTTTTT. Protein: CASREQGAGEKLFF.